This T cell receptor (beta chain) stems from a study of T cell responses to AZD1222 COVID-19 vaccine. The study, taken as a whole, reports: It should be noted that donors were predominantly white British and more often female, and clonal diversity was possibly underestimated. AZD1222 recipients seropositive at baseline numbered only five to seven. Two doses of AZD1222 preceded a rise in Spike-specific TCR breadth and depth. Variant regions that are unmutated are reportedly the target of nearly half of spike-specific TCRs.

The CDR3 runs 15 residues. The V gene's germline CDR1 is LGHDT and CDR2 YNNKEL (reference sequence). With 4 bases removed from V and 6 bases from J, the gap between germline ends came to 16 bases. Repertoires were generated with immunoSEQ multiplex PCR, while TCRdb's copy carries only in-frame clones and drops some. The profile shows 95,000 to 150,000 clones, around 89% of them singletons. For this clone: What it binds is unknown.

The J gene is TRBJ2-1, the V gene TRBV3-1 (or the pseudogene TRBV3-2); the D gene is possibly TRBD2 (7 bases). The origin of this receptor is an adult in good health. The sequencing used peripheral blood, collected on day 0 of AZD1222 vaccination. The CDR3 is CASSRGRGLLNEQFF. CDR3 nucleotide sequence: TGTGCCAGCAGCCGGGGGCGGGGGCTTCTCAATGAGCAGTTCTTC.